This T cell receptor beta chain was observed in a study of cytomegalovirus exposure and HLA in healthy donors. Study-wide points: Donors were assumed by presence/absence analyses to have roughly uniform sequencing depth. Follow-up analysis found HLA locus-dependent TCR association rates, highest for DRB1 and lowest for HLA-C. HLA allele associations emerged for some 16,000 TCR beta sequences in a later analysis, at 0.05 false discovery rate. Earlier analysis looked at TCR beta V segments, and most were productive about 90% or about 30% of the time.

With 60 Vbeta and 13 Jbeta primers, the PCR was carried out. Libraries were prepared by immunoSEQ multiplex PCR; TCRdb keeps only in-frame clonotypes and omits some of them. Of approximately 100,000 clones listed, approximately 77% are singletons. A word on this clone: Its antigen remains unidentified.

Trimming removed 0 bases at V and 6 bases at J, with 10 bases between. Germline values: CDR1 SGHRS, CDR2 YFSETQ. The CDR3 is 14 amino acids. The clonotype comes from a woman between 40 and 50 years old in good health and CMV-seronegative. Sample: PBMCs. This sequence joins TRBV5-1 and TRBJ1-5; a possible D gene is TRBD1 (6 bases). The CDR3 here is CASSLDQGSQPQHF. For the CDR3, the DNA is TGCGCCAGCAGCTTGGATCAGGGGAGTCAGCCCCAGCATTTT. The whole variable domain, filled in from reference TRBV5-1 and TRBJ1-5, reads KAGVTQTPRYLIKTRGQQVTLSCSPISGHRSVSWYQQTPGQGLQFLFEYFSETQRNKGNFPGRFSGRQFSNSRSEMNVSTLELGDSALYLCASSLDQGSQPQHFGDGTRLSIL.